This is a list of T cell receptor beta chains from one sample in a study of blood T cell repertoires in COVID-19. Clones were read by immunoSEQ multiplex PCR, and TCRdb kept only the in-frame ones, dropping some. This table holds about half a million clones, 85% to 90% found once. The sample consisted of peripheral blood. Source of these receptors: a man between 18 and 35 years old with COVID-19, enrolled during active disease. Both conserved end residues are part of each CDR3.

V	J	length	CDR3
TRBV11-3	TRBJ2-1	16	CASSLGLVGGPGEQFF
TRBV3-1/TRBV3-2	TRBJ2-1	18	CASSQETWLAGVYNEQFF
TRBV12-3/TRBV12-4	TRBJ1-3	12	CASSLGANTIYF
TRBV25-1	TRBJ2-5	12	CASSSESGAQYF
TRBV5-1	TRBJ2-7	16	CASSGDRDRVIYEQYF
TRBV24-1	TRBJ1-4	15	CATSDPRNPQGKLFF
TRBV30	TRBJ2-4	17	CAWSLPGLAGGRNIQYF
TRBV18	TRBJ2-1	13	CASSPPTYNEQFF
TRBV2	TRBJ1-2	15	CASREKGTGNYGYTF
TRBV24-1	TRBJ1-5	16	CATSDIDRYRNQPQHF
TRBV9	TRBJ2-3	16	CASSPQLAEFTDTQYF
TRBV5-1	TRBJ2-2	17	CASSFRTGGPSTGELFF
TRBV19	TRBJ2-2	20	CASSISVMFGGAVNTGELFF
TRBV11-2	TRBJ2-1	14	CASSHRLASNEQFF
TRBV18	TRBJ2-7	15	CASSPGTGDWNEQYF
TRBV3-1/TRBV3-2	TRBJ2-5	15	CASSQDLGRRETQYF
TRBV21-1	TRBJ1-2	15	CASSTEEGPNYGYTF
TRBV11-2	TRBJ2-5	15	CASSFFLTREETQYF
TRBV11-2	TRBJ2-7	14	CASSPEGSSYEQYF
TRBV5-8	TRBJ2-1	15	CASSLGLTGGDEQFF